This T cell receptor (beta chain) came from a study of blood T cell repertoires in COVID-19. Study summary: Specimens from acute and convalescent COVID-19 originated in the United States, Italy and Spain.

Data came from immunoSEQ multiplex PCR; TCRdb stores just in-frame clones and leaves some out. Seen here are 250,000 to 300,000 clones, approximately 91% observed once, and the top ten hold around 10%. The CDR3 is 16 amino acids. V lost 10 bases and J lost 4; bases outside the gene matches: 12. Germline values: CDR1 ENHRY, CDR2 SYGVKD. This clone has only one observation. The TCR sequence derives from a woman aged 30 to 39 with COVID-19, enrolled during active disease. Sequencing was carried out using peripheral blood. V usage is TRBV10-3 and J usage is TRBJ2-5; 13 positions agree with TRBD2. CDR3 in DNA: TGTGCCACCTCAGGACTAGCGGGAGTTTTTGGAGAGACCCAGTACTTC. Translating gives CATSGLAGVFGETQYF.